This TCR beta chain is drawn from a study of T cell responses to AZD1222 COVID-19 vaccine. Germline V gene data show CDR1 as SGHAT and CDR2 as FQNNGV. Deletions cut 4 bases from V and 0 bases from J, with 23 bases between. The CDR3 runs to 19 residues. Profiling relied on immunoSEQ multiplex PCR, and the TCRdb table lists in-frame clones only, not all of them. The sample lists roughly 54,000 clones; about 90% were seen once. The chain has TRBV11-2 and TRBJ2-3, with no clear D. The receptor comes from an adult who received the AZD1222 COVID-19 vaccine. This material consisted of peripheral blood, taken 28 days after the second AZD1222 dose. The DNA for the CDR3 is TGTGCCAGCAGCTCAAACTACTTCCTAAGTCCTCATAGCACAGATACGCAGTATTTT. It specifies CASSSNYFLSPHSTDTQYF. The whole variable domain, remainder taken from reference TRBV11-2 and TRBJ2-3, is EAGVAQSPRYKIIEKRQSVAFWCNPISGHATLYWYQQILGQGPKLLIQFQNNGVVDDSQLPKDRFSAERLKGVDSTLKIQPAKLEDSAVYLCASSSNYFLSPHSTDTQYFGPGTRLTVL.